This entry lists 28 T cell receptor beta chains sequenced from one sample in a study of blood T cell repertoires in COVID-19. Generated by immunoSEQ multiplex PCR, the TCRdb table keeps only in-frame clones and is missing some. The table records fewer than 300,000 clones, 70% to 85% of them present only once. Material for sequencing was peripheral blood. These receptors all come from a woman at least 80 years old with acute or convalescent COVID-19.

This chain links TRBV3-1 (or the pseudogene TRBV3-2) with TRBJ2-7, with D perhaps matching TRBD1 (5 bases). Per germline, CDR1 LGHDT and CDR2 YNNKEL (reference sequence). CDR3 length: 15 residues. Trimming took 0 bases from V and 0 from J, leaving 9 bases between them. As DNA, the CDR3 is TGTGCCAGCAGCCAAGATGGCAGGGCCTCCTACGAGCAGTACTTC. This translates into CASSQDGRASYEQYF.

The CDR3 bases are TGTGCCAGCAGACAGGGGGGCAATCAGCCCCAGCATTTT. It is translated as CASRQGGNQPQHF. The chain is built from TRBV12-3 or TRBV12-4 and TRBJ1-5; 8 bases fit TRBD1. This CDR3 spans 13 amino acids. J lost 2 bases, V lost 6 bases, and 0 bases had no gene match.

This chain joins TRBV5-1 and TRBJ1-2, with D perhaps TRBD1 (6 bases). With 0 bases removed from V and 3 bases from J, the gap between germline ends came to 9 bases. This CDR3 spans 14 amino acids. Germline V gene sequence: CDR1 SGHRS, CDR2 YFSETQ. CDR3 DNA sequence: TGCGCCAGCAGCTTGGATGGACAGTACTATGGCTACACCTTC. This sequence encodes CASSLDGQYYGYTF.

This clone appeared a single time. The rearrangement links TRBV3-1 (or the pseudogene TRBV3-2) to TRBJ1-2, with a tentative D call TRBD1 (5 bases). This CDR3 is built from 14 residues. Germline loops: CDR1 LGHDT, CDR2 YNNKEL (reference sequence). V shed 4 bases and J shed 2 bases, with 11 bases lying between them. CDR3 amino acids: CASSPHTGNYGYTF. In nucleotides, the CDR3 is TGTGCCAGCAGCCCCCATACAGGAAACTATGGCTACACCTTC.

The chain combines TRBV29-1 with TRBJ1-1; D is unclear. Germline-derived CDR1 and CDR2 are SQVTM and ANQGSEA. V lost 4 bases and J 1 base, leaving 7 bases between the germline ends. CDR3 length: 12 amino acids. The CDR3 DNA reads as TGCAGCGTTGGGTGGCAGAACACTGAAGCTTTCTTT. The encoded protein is CSVGWQNTEAFF.

The gene calls are TRBV19 and TRBJ1-1; 9 positions agree with TRBD1. The germline V gene has CDR1 LNHDA and CDR2 SQIVND (reference sequence). With 5 bases clipped from V and 4 bases from J, the junction kept 5 bases outside the gene matches. The CDR3 contains 14 residues. CDR3 protein: CASSPEDRGTEAFF. In DNA, the CDR3 is TGTGCCAGTAGTCCGGAGGACAGGGGCACTGAAGCTTTCTTT.

This clone has a single count. V gene TRBV10-1 combines with J gene TRBJ1-4, with D possibly TRBD1 on 6 matching bases. The CDR3 contains 13 residues. The V and J ends lost 6 bases and 4 bases respectively, with 9 bases between them. Looked up from germline, CDR1 is WNHNN and CDR2 is SYGVQD (reference sequence). The CDR3 nucleotides are TGCGCCAGCAGCCCGGACAGTAATGAAAAACTGTTTTTT. This translates into CASSPDSNEKLFF.

The genes are TRBV7-2 and TRBJ2-5; 7 bases fit TRBD1. V trimming: 5 bases; J trimming: 2 bases; junction bases outside the gene matches: 5. Per the germline V gene, CDR1 is SGHTA and CDR2 is FQGNSA. CDR3 length: 14 amino acids. The CDR3 DNA follows: TGTGCCAGCAGCCTCGGACAGGTTCAAGAGACCCAGTACTTC. Protein sequence: CASSLGQVQETQYF.

This clone was seen a few times. Distinct nucleotide sequences in the sample also encode this CDR3. This chain links TRBV2 with TRBJ1-4; possibly TRBD1 for D (6 bases). Trimming took 1 base from V and 3 from J, leaving 9 bases between them. Germline-derived CDR1 and CDR2 are SNHLY and FYNNEI. The CDR3 length is 15 residues. CDR3 in amino acids: CASSEGRGPNEKLFF. The CDR3 nucleotides are TGTGCCAGCAGTGAAGGGCGGGGGCCTAATGAAAAACTGTTTTTT.

The chain is built from TRBV9 and TRBJ1-6, with D maybe TRBD1 (5 bases). The germline V gene encodes CDR1 SGDLS and CDR2 YYNGEE. V gave up 3 bases and J gave up 6 bases, with 16 bases separating them. This CDR3 contains 16 residues. CDR3 loop: CASSGGVGASNSPLHF. In DNA form, the CDR3 reads TGTGCCAGCAGCGGGGGGGTCGGTGCCAGTAATTCACCCCTCCACTTT.

With regard to this clone: Other DNA sequences from this sample encode an identical CDR3 as well. This chain joins TRBV4-1 and TRBJ2-1; the match to TRBD2 covers 9 bases. CDR1 is MGHRA and CDR2 is YSYEKL in the germline V gene. Trimming removed 2 bases from V and 4 bases from J; junction bases left unmatched: 6. The CDR3 spans 16 residues. CDR3 protein: CASSQYGLAGYNEQFF. CDR3 in DNA: TGCGCCAGCAGCCAATATGGCCTAGCGGGGTACAATGAGCAGTTCTTC.

The chain is built from TRBV5-1 and TRBJ2-1; 10 bases are shared with TRBD2. The ends lost 4 bases at V and 5 bases at J; junction bases unmatched: 6. This CDR3 region has 15 residues. The V gene's germline CDR1 is SGHRS and CDR2 YFSETQ. The CDR3 region is CASSQRTSGHNEQFF. CDR3 in DNA: TGCGCCAGCAGCCAAAGGACTAGCGGCCACAATGAGCAGTTCTTC.

V and J are TRBV18 and TRBJ1-4; 9 bases line up with TRBD1. Losses at the gene ends were 3 bases for V and 7 bases for J; bases not matched to a gene: 3. The CDR3 has 14 amino acids. CDR1 is KGHSH and CDR2 is LQKENI in the germline V gene. The CDR3: CASSPDRGGEKLFF. CDR3 nucleotides: TGTGCCAGCTCACCGGACAGGGGTGGTGAAAAACTGTTTTTT. Drawing the rest from reference TRBV18 and TRBJ1-4, the complete variable domain is NAGVMQNPRHLVRRRGQEARLRCSPMKGHSHVYWYRQLPEEGLKFMVYLQKENIIDESGMPKERFSAEFPKEGPSILRIQQVVRGDSAAYFCASSPDRGGEKLFFGSGTQLSVL.

The chain carries TRBV5-1 and TRBJ2-5, with a weak D call TRBD1 (5 bases). V lost 4 bases and J 5 bases, leaving 15 bases between the germline ends. Germline values: CDR1 SGHRS, CDR2 YFSETQ. The CDR3 runs to 14 residues. In DNA form, the CDR3 reads TGCGCCAGCAGCACCCTCAGGGTAGGGGAGACCCAGTACTTC. Translation gives CASSTLRVGETQYF.

The rearrangement uses TRBV3-1 (or the pseudogene TRBV3-2) and TRBJ2-7; 8 nucleotides line up with TRBD1. The J segment lost 4 bases and the V segment lost 9 bases, leaving 5 bases of the junction unmatched. From germline, CDR1 is LGHDT and CDR2 YNNKEL (reference sequence). There are 12 residues in the CDR3. CDR3 sequence (DNA): TGTGCCAGTAGACAGGGGTTGTACGAGCAGTACTTC. Protein sequence: CASRQGLYEQYF.

The chain uses TRBV30 and TRBJ2-1, with D perhaps matching TRBD1 (6 bases). The CDR3 length is 13 residues. Deletions cut 7 bases from V and 5 bases from J, with 15 bases between. Germline CDR1 and CDR2: GTSNPN and SVGIG (reference sequence). CDR3 nucleotide sequence: TGTGCCTATACAGGGTTGTCGCACAATGAGCAGTTCTTC. Translating gives CAYTGLSHNEQFF.

V usage is TRBV6-1 and J usage is TRBJ2-7; 7 bases line up with TRBD1. Per germline, CDR1 MNHNS and CDR2 SASEGT. The CDR3 sequence is 14 residues long. Trimming cost V 5 bases and J 3 bases; bases outside gene matches: 7. Here the CDR3 reads CASSSTGVVYEQYF. In nucleotides, the CDR3 is TGTGCCAGCAGTTCAACAGGGGTGGTCTACGAGCAGTACTTC.

This chain connects TRBV24-1 to TRBJ2-3, with TRBD2 as a possible D gene (5 bases). The CDR3 has 13 residues. With 6 bases removed from V and 2 bases from J, the gap between germline ends came to 8 bases. Germline-derived CDR1 and CDR2 are KGHDR and SFDVKD. The CDR3 nucleotides read TGTGCCACCAGTAGCGGCGACACAGATACGCAGTATTTT. Translated: CATSSGDTDTQYF.

The chain combines TRBV2 with TRBJ2-1; possibly TRBD2 for D (5 bases). Trimming cost V 6 bases and J 6 bases, with 15 bases left between them. There are 14 residues in the CDR3. CDR1 and CDR2 from the germline V gene are SNHLY and FYNNEI. In DNA form, the CDR3 reads TGTGCCAGCAGGAGGGTGAATGGTGGCAATGAGCAGTTCTTC. Its translation is CASRRVNGGNEQFF.

V gene TRBV6-2 or TRBV6-3 combines with J gene TRBJ2-5, with D tentatively TRBD1 (6 bases). Germline V gene sequence: CDR1 MNHEY, CDR2 SVGEGT. Trimming removed 2 bases from V and 4 bases from J, with 11 bases in between. The CDR3 has 14 amino acids. As DNA, the CDR3 is TGTGCCAGCAGTTACAACAGGGTTCGAGAGACCCAGTACTTC. It encodes CASSYNRVRETQYF.

The chain carries TRBV6-1 and TRBJ1-2; 9 positions agree with TRBD1. The J segment lost 4 bases and the V segment lost 0 bases, leaving 12 bases of the junction unmatched. This CDR3 is 18 amino acids long. In germline, CDR1 is MNHNS, CDR2 SASEGT. The CDR3 DNA reads as TGTGCCAGCAGTGAAGCCACCCACCCGGGACAGGGTATCTATGGCTACACCTTC. This encodes CASSEATHPGQGIYGYTF.

V gene TRBV19 combines with J gene TRBJ1-5; perhaps TRBD1 as D (5 bases). The CDR3 runs to 15 residues. Trimming pared 5 bases from V and 0 bases from J, leaving 11 bases between. The germline V gene encodes CDR1 LNHDA and CDR2 SQIVND (reference sequence). DNA for the CDR3: TGTGCCAGTAGTCATCGACAGAATAGCAATCAGCCCCAGCATTTT. Amino acids: CASSHRQNSNQPQHF.

The chain carries TRBV4-1 and TRBJ2-6; 7 bases align to TRBD2. The trim removed 1 base at V and 6 bases at J, leaving 12 bases unmatched. The CDR3 length is 18 residues. The germline gives CDR1 MGHRA, CDR2 YSYEKL. CDR3 protein: CASSQGQGLAAPANVLTF. The CDR3 DNA follows: TGCGCCAGCAGCCAAGGACAAGGTCTAGCGGCCCCGGCCAACGTCCTGACTTTC.

The chain employs TRBV4-3 and TRBJ1-3; D unresolved. The germline gives CDR1 LGHNA, CDR2 YSLEER. This CDR3 contains 14 residues. V was shortened by 0 bases and J by 3 bases, with 6 bases between the two germline ends. As DNA, the CDR3 is TGCGCCAGCAGCCAAGATGCGGTTGGAAACACCATATATTTT. It yields the protein CASSQDAVGNTIYF.

The chain combines TRBV7-8 with TRBJ1-6; TRBD1 aligns across 10 bases. The CDR3 runs to 15 residues. Germline V lookup: CDR1 SGHVS, CDR2 FQNEAQ. The junction had 3 bases not matched to a gene; V was cut back by 3 bases and J by 7 bases. The CDR3 loop is CASSFPGQGNSPLHF. The DNA of the CDR3 is TGTGCCAGCAGCTTCCCGGGACAGGGGAATTCACCCCTCCACTTT. The full variable domain, its missing parts supplied by reference TRBV7-8 and TRBJ1-6, is GAGVSQSPRYKVAKRGQDVALRCDPISGHVSLFWYQQALGQGPEFLTYFQNEAQLDKSGLPSDRFFAERPEGSVSTLKIQRTQQEDSAVYLCASSFPGQGNSPLHFGNGTRLTVT.

The chain has TRBV9 and TRBJ1-3, with D possibly matching TRBD1 (6 bases). Germline CDR1 and CDR2: SGDLS and YYNGEE. CDR3 length equals 16 residues. Trimming stripped 1 base from V and 0 bases from J, with 11 bases between. The CDR3 bases are TGTGCCAGCAGCGTATCGGGACAAGTCTCTGGAAACACCATATATTTT. Protein: CASSVSGQVSGNTIYF. Full variable domain (remainder filled in from reference TRBV9 and TRBJ1-3): DSGVTQTPKHLITATGQRVTLRCSPRSGDLSVYWYQQSLDQGLQFLIQYYNGEERAKGNILERFSAQQFPDLHSELNLSSLELGDSALYFCASSVSGQVSGNTIYFGEGSWLTVV.

V usage is TRBV18 and J usage is TRBJ2-1; 10 positions agree with TRBD2. Trimming at V came to 0 bases and at J to 7 bases, leaving 6 bases not matched to a gene. Germline loops: CDR1 KGHSH, CDR2 LQKENI. The CDR3 runs 16 residues. The CDR3 nucleotides read TGTGCCAGCTCACCACCGGGTAGCGGGAGGCTAAATGAGCAGTTCTTC. Translating gives CASSPPGSGRLNEQFF.

The chain has TRBV4-1 and TRBJ2-5; the match to TRBD2 covers 10 bases. CDR1 is MGHRA, CDR2 YSYEKL, per germline. The CDR3 contains 16 residues. V shed 4 bases, J shed 2 bases, and the junction held 7 bases outside the gene matches. CDR3 amino acids: CASSRNPGLAQETQYF. In nucleotides, the CDR3 is TGCGCCAGCAGCCGTAATCCGGGACTAGCGCAAGAGACCCAGTACTTC.